This T cell receptor (beta chain) stems from a study of T cell repertoires in cytomegalovirus infection. TCRdb independently ran MiXCR on the reads; one entry per CDR3 protein. The sample has hundreds of thousands of distinct CDR3 sequences, approximately 40% seen once. V was cut by 0 bases and J by 2 bases, with 8 bases left in between. Germline CDR1 is SGHTA and CDR2 is FQGNSA. This CDR3 contains 15 residues. This clonotype was picked up many times. As yet, its antigen is unknown. Study-wide findings and caveats: The ex vivo response was dominated by HLA-C-restricted CMV-specific TCR beta clonotypes.

The V gene is TRBV7-2, the J gene TRBJ2-1; D is unresolved. The source material was cultured PBMCs, sampled from culture after CMV antigen stimulation. The source is a human donor in good health (CMV status not recorded). Some clones in this sample may be carry-over from other donors' samples. CDR3 region: CASSLAGLTYNEQFF. The CDR3 DNA sequence: TGTGCCAGCAGCTTAGCGGGTCTAACCTACAATGAGCAGTTCTTC.